A selection of T cell receptor beta chains follows, all from one sample in a study of blood T cell repertoires in COVID-19. TCRdb's copy holds only in-frame clones and misses some; the assay was immunoSEQ multiplex PCR. The sample has some 300,000 clones, nearly 90% seen once. The sequenced material came from PBMCs or T cells enriched from blood (not recorded which). These receptors all come from a woman younger than 45 who had recovered from COVID-19. Each CDR3 is given with its conserved first and last residue. The order of the fields is J gene, D gene, clone size, V gene, CDR3 protein, CDR3 DNA. A D gene is named only where the DNA matches it firmly. A row's size may be missing; if present it is once, few, many or a size class.

>TRBJ2-3|-|-|TRBV7-2
CASSFFEGVLTDTQYF
TGTGCCAGCAGCTTTTTTGAGGGAGTGTTGACAGATACGCAGTATTTT
>TRBJ1-6|-|once|TRBV4-1
CASSRGWDNSPLHF
TGCGCCAGCAGCCGAGGATGGGATAATTCACCCCTCCACTTT
>TRBJ2-3|TRBD2|once|TRBV7-3
CASSLRGTSRGADTQYF
TGTGCCAGCAGCCTCCGCGGGACTAGTCGAGGCGCAGATACGCAGTATTTT
>TRBJ1-2|-|few|TRBV5-1
CASRSPGTLDHGYTF
TGCGCCAGCAGGTCACCGGGAACGCTGGACCATGGCTACACCTTC
>TRBJ1-5|-|-|TRBV5-5
CASSPTVSNQPQHF
TGTGCCAGCAGCCCGACAGTAAGCAATCAGCCCCAGCATTTT
>TRBJ1-2|-|-|TRBV5-1
CASSLGWGVTNYGYTF
TGCGCCAGCAGCTTGGGATGGGGGGTAACTAACTATGGCTACACCTTC
>TRBJ2-5|TRBD2|-|TRBV28
CASSFAWRLAGLTQYF
TGTGCCAGCAGTTTCGCTTGGAGGCTAGCGGGATTAACCCAGTACTTC
>TRBJ2-3|-|-|TRBV13
CASSPYTDTQYF
TGTGCCAGCAGCCCCTACACAGATACGCAGTATTTT
>TRBJ1-1|-|once|TRBV7-9
CASSLKRETEAFF
TGTGCCAGCAGCTTAAAAAGGGAGACTGAAGCTTTCTTT
>TRBJ1-1|-|-|TRBV11-2
CASSPLSGDRVVAFF
TGTGCCAGCAGCCCCCTCTCGGGGGACCGAGTGGTGGCTTTCTTT
>TRBJ1-1|TRBD1|-|TRBV7-2
CASSYRQGASEAFF
TGTGCCAGCAGCTATAGACAGGGGGCATCGGAAGCTTTCTTT
>TRBJ2-2|TRBD1|-|TRBV9
CASSEGQGVNTGELFF
TGTGCCAGCAGCGAGGGACAGGGCGTAAACACCGGGGAGCTGTTTTTT
>TRBJ1-2|-|-|TRBV5-4
CASSLREPIGYTF
TGTGCCAGCAGCTTACGCGAACCTATTGGCTACACCTTC
>TRBJ2-7|TRBD2|-|TRBV30
CAWSPFGTTIYEQYF
TGTGCCTGGAGCCCGTTTGGGACTACCATCTACGAGCAGTACTTC